This T cell receptor beta chain was captured in a study of blood T cell repertoires in COVID-19. As for the study in general: COVID-19 samples collected from the United States, Italy and Spain covered acute and convalescent phases. Nucleic acid was either cDNA or gDNA, and it came from T cells, B-cell-depleted T cells, or PBMCs.

Original methodology: Nucleated cell number was recorded as an estimate derived from reference gene primer amplification. Data came from immunoSEQ multiplex PCR; TCRdb stores just in-frame clones and leaves some out. The D gene and trimming were derived from the DNA, and the V and J assignments and clone size from that table. The table has roughly 180,000 clones, about 84% seen once. The germline CDR1 and CDR2 sequences are SQVTM and ANQGSEA. V lost 3 bases and J lost 6, with 11 bases in between. The CDR3 runs to 12 residues. The specimen sequenced was peripheral blood. The chain uses TRBV29-1 and TRBJ1-2; maybe TRBD1 (5 bases). The sequence derives from a human donor in a cohort sampled during active COVID-19. As DNA, the CDR3 is TGCAGCGTTGAGGTAGGGACTGATGGCTACACCTTC. This gives the protein CSVEVGTDGYTF.